The clone carrying this TCR beta chain was counted ten times or more. The V and J ends lost 2 bases and 3 bases, in that order; junction bases with no gene match: 5. The CDR3 length is 15 residues. Germline CDR1 SEHNR, CDR2 FQNEAQ (reference sequence). This sample is drawn from a study of Graves' ophthalmopathy and Graves' hyperthyroidism. Orbital computed tomography and thyroid ultrasound, along with TRAb, serum thyroxine and clinical symptoms, underpinned diagnosis. Researchers took RNA transcripts and amplified TCR beta CDR3 regions from them. HTBI primers were used in a first-round RT-PCR, which preceded a second-round multiplex PCR. Via MiXCR, TCRdb re-called the multiplex PCR reads, giving one row per CDR3 protein. Among 560,000 or so distinct CDR3 sequences, 39% were seen once, and the ten largest hold around 4%.

The specimen sequenced was peripheral blood or thyroid tissue (not recorded which). The V call is TRBV7-9, the J call TRBJ2-7; 9 nucleotides line up with TRBD1. This receptor was taken from an adult man with Graves' hyperthyroidism. CDR3 sequence: CASSLTGQGNYEQYF. The CDR3 region has the DNA TGTGCCAGCAGCTTAACGGGACAGGGAAACTACGAGCAGTACTTC. The whole variable domain, filled in from reference TRBV7-9 and TRBJ2-7, reads DTGVSQNPRHKITKRGQNVTFRCDPISEHNRLYWYRQTLGQGPEFLTYFQNEAQLEKSRLLSDRFSAERPKGSFSTLEIQRTEQGDSAMYLCASSLTGQGNYEQYFGPGTRLTVT.